This is a list of T cell receptor beta chains from one sample in a study of T cell repertoires in cytomegalovirus infection. TCRdb processed the reads anew with MiXCR; each CDR3 protein has one entry. The sample has hundreds of thousands of distinct CDR3 sequences, 30% to 40% seen once; the top ten hold about a sixth. Which antigens these TCRs recognize remains unknown. Sequenced here: cultured PBMCs, sampled from culture after CMV antigen stimulation. The origin of the receptors is a human donor in good health (CMV status not recorded). Some clones in this sample may be carry-over from other donors' samples. Both conserved end residues are part of each CDR3. D genes are given only for firm matches. A clone size is listed for some rows: how often the clone was seen (once, few, many), or a class if it is expanded.

DNA,CDR3,V,J,size,D
TGTGCCAGCGAAGATGGGAATCAGCCCCAGCATTTT,CASEDGNQPQHF,TRBV6-1,TRBJ1-5,few,-
TGTGCCAGCAGGTCCCCGGGACTAGCGGTCTCCTACGAGCAGTACTTC,CASRSPGLAVSYEQYF,TRBV28,TRBJ2-7,few,TRBD2
TGTGCCAGCGGTCTAGGGGGTGGCTACACCTTC,CASGLGGGYTF,TRBV12-3/TRBV12-4,TRBJ1-2,-,-
TGCAGCGTTTCATCCGGGGACGGTGAAAAACTGTTTTTT,CSVSSGDGEKLFF,TRBV29-1,TRBJ1-4,-,-
TGTGCCAGCACCCAGGGGATGGGTAATTCACCCCTCCACTTT,CASTQGMGNSPLHF,TRBV12-3/TRBV12-4,TRBJ1-6,few,-
TGTGCCAGCAGCGAGGACGGTCCTGGAAACACCATATATTTT,CASSEDGPGNTIYF,TRBV9,TRBJ1-3,-,-
TGTGCCAGCAGCTTAAGTGGGGGGTCCTACAATGAGCAGTTCTTC,CASSLSGGSYNEQFF,TRBV7-3,TRBJ2-1,many,-
TGTGCCAGCACCCCGGGGGCAACTAATGAAAAACTGTTTTTT,CASTPGATNEKLFF,TRBV12-3/TRBV12-4,TRBJ1-4,-,-
TGTGCCAGTAGTATTGGAGGGAGCGGTAAGGTTCAGTACTTC,CASSIGGSGKVQYF,TRBV19,TRBJ2-4,many,-
TGTGCCAGCGGACAGGGGTACCAAGAGACCCAGTACTTC,CASGQGYQETQYF,TRBV11-2,TRBJ2-5,-,TRBD1
TGTGCCAGCAGTGAACCCGGGAGCAGCTATGGCTACACCTTC,CASSEPGSSYGYTF,TRBV25-1,TRBJ1-2,-,-
TGCAGTGCTAGAGATGGACAGACAGCTCCATCCTACGAGCAGTACTTC,CSARDGQTAPSYEQYF,TRBV20-1,TRBJ2-7,-,-
TGTGCCAGCAGTTCTGCCTCGGCGGGGCGGGGCACAGATACGCAGTATTTT,CASSSASAGRGTDTQYF,TRBV27,TRBJ2-3,-,-
TGTGCCAGCAGTTTACGGGGACAGTCAGACAATGAGCAGTTCTTC,CASSLRGQSDNEQFF,TRBV12-3/TRBV12-4,TRBJ2-1,once,TRBD1
TGTGCCAGCAGTCTACTAGCCGGGACAGCTGGAAACACCATATATTTT,CASSLLAGTAGNTIYF,TRBV28,TRBJ1-3,few,TRBD1
TGTGCCAGCAGTTTCGGACAGGACCCTACAGATACGCAGTATTTT,CASSFGQDPTDTQYF,TRBV28,TRBJ2-3,-,TRBD1
TGTGCCAGCAGCTTAGCGTTTGGTGGGAGGCCCTCTGGAAACACCATATATTTT,CASSLAFGGRPSGNTIYF,TRBV7-8,TRBJ1-3,few,-
TGCGCCAGCAGCCCACAGGGCTTCGGCTACGAGCAGTACTTC,CASSPQGFGYEQYF,TRBV4-1,TRBJ2-7,many,-
TGTGCCAGCAGTGATGGGACTAGCGGAATCTCTGGGGCCAACGTCCTGACTTTC,CASSDGTSGISGANVLTF,TRBV6-1,TRBJ2-6,many,TRBD2
TGTGCCAGCAGCTTGAGGCCCAACGCGGGGGGCGGGGCCAACGTCCTGACTTTC,CASSLRPNAGGGANVLTF,TRBV5-8,TRBJ2-6,-,TRBD2
TGTGCCAGTAGTATCGGCCCCCCTAGCGGGAAAGAGACCCAGTACTTC,CASSIGPPSGKETQYF,TRBV19,TRBJ2-5,few,TRBD2
TGTGCCAGCAGTGAAGAGGCAGGGGGCAGGAGTATGACCTACAATGAGCAGTTCTTC,CASSEEAGGRSMTYNEQFF,TRBV2,TRBJ2-1,-,TRBD1
TGTGCCAGCAGCTTAAGACTAGATGGCGAGCAGTTCTTC,CASSLRLDGEQFF,TRBV7-6,TRBJ2-1,few,-
TGTGCCATCAGTGGGTCAGCGGGAGCGCCAGATACGCAGTATTTT,CAISGSAGAPDTQYF,TRBV10-3,TRBJ2-3,few,TRBD2
TGTGCCAGCAGCCCCGGTGGGGCACAGCCCCAGCATTTT,CASSPGGAQPQHF,TRBV11-2,TRBJ1-5,few,-
TGCAGTGCTAGAGATCATGCGTCAGGGAACACTGAAGCTTTCTTT,CSARDHASGNTEAFF,TRBV20-1,TRBJ1-1,-,-
TGCAGCGTCCGTCAGGGGGAGACCCAGTACTTC,CSVRQGETQYF,TRBV29-1,TRBJ2-5,-,-
TGTGCCATATATCCACCCTCCGTCCGACACCAGAACACTGAAGCTTTCTTT,CAIYPPSVRHQNTEAFF,TRBV7-9,TRBJ1-1,-,-
TGTGCCAGCAGTTTCGGGGCGCGGGGCACTGAAGCTTTCTTT,CASSFGARGTEAFF,TRBV6-5,TRBJ1-1,-,-
TGTGCCAGCAGCAGACAGGGCCGCTACGAGCAGTACTTC,CASSRQGRYEQYF,TRBV12-3/TRBV12-4,TRBJ2-7,few,TRBD1
TGCGCCAGCAGCCAAGATTTTGGGACAGGGTTTGGCTACACCTTC,CASSQDFGTGFGYTF,TRBV4-3,TRBJ1-2,few,TRBD1
TGTGCCAGCAGTTTCCTACCAGTGGCCGGGGGACATCGTAGCTATGGCTACACCTTC,CASSFLPVAGGHRSYGYTF,TRBV28,TRBJ1-2,-,-
TGTGCCAGCAGCGTACCGCCATGGGAGACCCAGTACTTC,CASSVPPWETQYF,TRBV11-3,TRBJ2-5,-,-
TGTGCCAGCAGCCCGACCCCTACAGGAAAAGAGACCCAGTACTTC,CASSPTPTGKETQYF,TRBV9,TRBJ2-5,many,-
TGCGCCAGCAGCCAAGATTCAGAAGCGGGGGGCCTCCTAGCCAAAAACATTCAGTACTTC,CASSQDSEAGGLLAKNIQYF,TRBV4-3,TRBJ2-4,-,TRBD2
TGTGCCAGCAGCCCGTCAGGGGTAGGCTCTGGAAACACCATATATTTT,CASSPSGVGSGNTIYF,TRBV7-9,TRBJ1-3,few,-
TGTGCCACCAGTGATTTTAAAGATACGCAGTATTTT,CATSDFKDTQYF,TRBV24-1,TRBJ2-3,-,-
TGTGCCAGCAGCTTAGGGGGACGCAACTATGGCTACACCTTC,CASSLGGRNYGYTF,TRBV7-2,TRBJ1-2,-,-
TGTGCCAGCAGCCGAGGGCAGGGTAACCAAGAGACCCAGTACTTC,CASSRGQGNQETQYF,TRBV5-4,TRBJ2-5,-,-
TGTGCCAGCAGCCTTCAGACGGGAACCTACAATGAGCAGTTCTTC,CASSLQTGTYNEQFF,TRBV4-1,TRBJ2-1,-,-
TGTGCCAGCAGCTACGCTAGCGGGAGGTTTGGTGAGCAGTTCTTC,CASSYASGRFGEQFF,TRBV12-3/TRBV12-4,TRBJ2-1,few,TRBD2
TGTGCCAGCAGTGAAGGACAGCTCTATGGACATCAGCCCCAGCATTTT,CASSEGQLYGHQPQHF,TRBV28,TRBJ1-5,-,-
TGTGCCAGCAGCCAAAGCCCTATCAGCGATGAGCAGTTCTTC,CASSQSPISDEQFF,TRBV6-1,TRBJ2-1,-,-
TGTGCCAGCAGCTTAGCGGCTAGCGGGGTCTACGAGCAGTACTTC,CASSLAASGVYEQYF,TRBV7-2,TRBJ2-7,few,TRBD2
TGCGCCAGCAGCTTGGACGGCGGGAGCGGGGACGAGCAGTACTTC,CASSLDGGSGDEQYF,TRBV5-1,TRBJ2-7,-,TRBD2
TGTGCCAGCAGGGTCGGGCAGGTCGGTAACGATGGCTACACCTTC,CASRVGQVGNDGYTF,TRBV7-2,TRBJ1-2,-,-
TGTGCCAGCAGCTTACATAAATACCGGGACAGGGGGAACACTGAAGCTTTCTTT,CASSLHKYRDRGNTEAFF,TRBV7-2,TRBJ1-1,many,TRBD1
TGTGCCAGCTCCTCACGCGGGACAGGGTCCACAGATACGCAGTATTTT,CASSSRGTGSTDTQYF,TRBV28,TRBJ2-3,few,TRBD1
TGTGCCAGCAGTAACGGGCGCCGATTCTACGAGCAGTACTTC,CASSNGRRFYEQYF,TRBV28,TRBJ2-7,-,-
TGTGCCAGCAGTCAAGGGACGGGAGGGACCACAGATACGCAGTATTTT,CASSQGTGGTTDTQYF,TRBV12-3/TRBV12-4,TRBJ2-3,few,TRBD2
TGTGCCAGTAGTATTGTCTGGGTCAATCAGCCCCAGCATTTT,CASSIVWVNQPQHF,TRBV19,TRBJ1-5,few,-
TGCGCCAGCAGCCGGAGTAGTTACTACAATGAGCAGTTCTTC,CASSRSSYYNEQFF,TRBV4-3,TRBJ2-1,many,-
TGCAGTGCCTTCGAGGGACTAGCAGTATACGAGCAGTACTTC,CSAFEGLAVYEQYF,TRBV20-1,TRBJ2-7,many,TRBD2
TGTGCCATCAGTGAGCCATTGGGACTAGCGGGAGGTGAGCAGTTCTTC,CAISEPLGLAGGEQFF,TRBV10-3,TRBJ2-1,once,TRBD2
TGTGCCAGCTCACCAGGCTCTGGAGCTTTCTTT,CASSPGSGAFF,TRBV18,TRBJ1-1,-,-
TGTGCCAGCAGTGACCGGGGATACACCGGGGAGCTGTTTTTT,CASSDRGYTGELFF,TRBV25-1,TRBJ2-2,-,-
TGTGCCATCAGTGACCCGACCGGGACCAGCAACACCGGGGAGCTGTTTTTT,CAISDPTGTSNTGELFF,TRBV10-3,TRBJ2-2,-,-
TGTGCCATCAGTGACCCGGTCCCCGGCCACTATGGCTACACCTTC,CAISDPVPGHYGYTF,TRBV10-3,TRBJ1-2,few,-
TGCGCCAGCAGCCAAGACAAGGGCACAGATACGCAGTATTTT,CASSQDKGTDTQYF,TRBV4-3,TRBJ2-3,few,-
TGTGCCATCAGTGAGGCGAACGGGGCCCAGGGCGGTGAGCAGTTCTTC,CAISEANGAQGGEQFF,TRBV10-3,TRBJ2-1,-,-